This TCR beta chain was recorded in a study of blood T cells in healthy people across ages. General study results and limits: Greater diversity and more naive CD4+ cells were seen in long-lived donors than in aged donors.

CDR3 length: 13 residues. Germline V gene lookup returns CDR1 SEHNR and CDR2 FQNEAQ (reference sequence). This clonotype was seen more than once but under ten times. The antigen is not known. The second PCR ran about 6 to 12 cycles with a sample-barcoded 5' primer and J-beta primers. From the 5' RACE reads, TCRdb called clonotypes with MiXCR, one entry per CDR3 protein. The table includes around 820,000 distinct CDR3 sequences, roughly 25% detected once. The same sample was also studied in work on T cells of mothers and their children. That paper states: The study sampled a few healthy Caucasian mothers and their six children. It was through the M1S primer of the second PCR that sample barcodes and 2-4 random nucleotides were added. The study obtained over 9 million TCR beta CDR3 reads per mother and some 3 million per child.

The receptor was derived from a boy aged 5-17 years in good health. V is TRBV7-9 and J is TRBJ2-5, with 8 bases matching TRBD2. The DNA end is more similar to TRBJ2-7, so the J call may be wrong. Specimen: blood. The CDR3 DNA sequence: TGTGCCAGCAGCTTGGGGACTAGAGGCGAGCAGTACTTC. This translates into CASSLGTRGEQYF.